One and the same sample provided the 23 T cell receptor beta chains below, sequenced in a study of blood T cells in healthy people across ages. Primers used in a second PCR of about 7 to 12 cycles were a sample-barcoded 5' primer and a J-beta primer mix. MiXCR was run by TCRdb on the 5' RACE reads, yielding one entry per CDR3 protein. Here the sample spans about 1.5 million distinct CDR3 sequences, under 55% being singletons. Sequenced sample: blood. The origin of the receptors is a woman aged 18-29 years in good health.

The V and J genes are TRBV11-2 and TRBJ2-5; unclear D gene. Per germline, CDR1 SGHAT and CDR2 FQNNGV. The CDR3 is 15 amino acids. V was pared by 7 bases and J by 3 bases, with 18 bases between. CDR3 sequence reads: CASTIIRGPKETQYF. The CDR3, as DNA: TGTGCCAGCACCATCATCAGAGGACCCAAAGAGACCCAGTACTTC.

The chain couples TRBV7-3 to TRBJ2-1, with TRBD2 identical over 11 bases. The ends lost 6 bases at V and 3 bases at J; junction bases unmatched: 4. The CDR3 has 15 residues. Per germline, CDR1 SGHTA and CDR2 FQGTGA. DNA for the CDR3: TGTGCCAGCAGAAAAGGGACTAGCGGCTACAATGAGCAGTTCTTC. Translating it yields CASRKGTSGYNEQFF.

This rearrangement joins TRBV5-1 to TRBJ2-5; tentatively, D is TRBD1 (5 bases). The germline CDR1 and CDR2 sequences are SGHRS and YFSETQ. The CDR3 loop spans 16 amino acids. Trimming shortened V by 4 bases and J by 5 bases, and 21 bases separated the two germline ends. CDR3 nucleotides: TGCGCCAGCAGCATCTCATACTCCCCAGGGCCGGAGACCCAGTACTTC. It is translated as CASSISYSPGPETQYF.

This rearrangement joins TRBV25-1 to TRBJ2-5, with D possibly TRBD2 on 5 matching bases. CDR1 and CDR2 (germline): MGHDK, SYGVNS. This CDR3 comprises 14 residues. V lost 8 bases and J lost 3, with 16 bases in between. The CDR3 region is CASSMGGLKETQYF. The CDR3 DNA reads as TGTGCCAGCTCGATGGGCGGGCTCAAAGAGACCCAGTACTTC.

This sequence joins TRBV5-1 and TRBJ1-1, with TRBD1 identical over 10 bases. The CDR3 loop spans 14 amino acids. Germline CDR1 reads SGHRS; CDR2 reads YFSETQ. Trimming at V came to 4 bases and at J to 5 bases, leaving 5 bases not matched to a gene. In DNA, the CDR3 is TGCGCCAGCAGCACGGGGACAGGGGTGACTGAAGCTTTCTTT. It translates to CASSTGTGVTEAFF.

The J gene is TRBJ1-1, the V gene TRBV20-1, with a weak D call TRBD1 (5 bases). CDR1 DFQATT and CDR2 SNEGSKA come from the germline V gene (reference sequence). Trimming left V 5 bases short and J 5 bases short, with 15 bases between. The CDR3 length is 13 residues. CDR3 protein: CSAQGRRTTEAFF. The DNA for the CDR3 is TGCAGTGCTCAGGGACGAAGAACAACTGAAGCTTTCTTT.

This chain links TRBV6-5 with TRBJ2-3; 7 bases line up with TRBD1. The CDR3 sequence is 14 residues long. V lost 2 bases to trimming and J lost 6 bases; unmatched junction nucleotides: 5. From germline, CDR1 is MNHEY and CDR2 SVGAGI. The CDR3 bases are TGTGCCAGCAGTTACAATGACAGGGTTGATACGCAGTATTTT. Translated: CASSYNDRVDTQYF.

The chain joins TRBV5-1 to TRBJ2-1; 10 bases match TRBD2. The CDR3 is 15 amino acids. V shed 5 bases and J 8 bases; nucleotides not matched to a gene: 10. Per germline, CDR1 SGHRS and CDR2 YFSETQ. The CDR3 sequence is CASRLAGGHYYEQFF. The CDR3, as DNA: TGCGCCAGCAGATTAGCGGGGGGCCACTATTATGAGCAGTTCTTC.

This chain connects TRBV7-2 to TRBJ2-3; 11 positions agree with TRBD2. Germline-derived CDR1 and CDR2 are SGHTA and FQGNSA. This CDR3 comprises 17 residues. With 1 base clipped from V and 4 bases from J, the junction kept 7 bases outside the gene matches. The CDR3 DNA sequence: TGTGCCAGCAGCTTAGGGCTAGCGGGAGGAGGTGCAGATACGCAGTATTTT. It translates to CASSLGLAGGGADTQYF.

The chain uses TRBV15 and TRBJ1-2, with D uncertain. Looked up from germline, CDR1 is LNHNV and CDR2 is YYDKDF (reference sequence). Trimming removed 0 bases at V and 8 bases at J, with 19 bases between. This CDR3 has 16 amino acids. The CDR3 nucleotides are TGTGCCACCAGCAGAGATTTGGGAGGATCGTCCGAGGGCTACACCTTC. This sequence encodes CATSRDLGGSSEGYTF.

V gene TRBV6-2 or TRBV6-3 combines with J gene TRBJ1-4; D is undetermined. From germline, CDR1 is MNHEY and CDR2 SVGEGT. Trimming removed 5 bases at V and 7 bases at J, with 11 bases between. The CDR3 is 13 residues long. CDR3 loop: CASSHQTIEKLFF. The CDR3 bases are TGTGCCAGCAGTCATCAGACAATTGAAAAACTGTTTTTT.

The chain is built from TRBV11-3 and TRBJ2-7, with 7 bases matching TRBD1. The J call is uncertain, as TRBJ2-5 better fits the DNA end. The CDR3 loop spans 12 amino acids. Germline CDR1 reads SGHNT; CDR2 reads YENEEA. CDR3 nucleotide sequence: TGTGCCAGCTGTACAGGGGCAGAGACCCAGTACTTC. Its protein is CASCTGAETQYF.

The chain couples TRBV7-9 to TRBJ1-1; 10 nucleotides align to TRBD1. V lost 5 bases to trimming and J lost 4 bases; unmatched junction nucleotides: 4. Germline assignment: CDR1 SEHNR and CDR2 FQNEAQ (reference sequence). The CDR3 runs 14 residues. The CDR3 here is CASSAGQGFTEAFF. CDR3 sequence (DNA): TGTGCCAGCAGCGCGGGACAGGGGTTCACTGAAGCTTTCTTT.

This clonotype was seen a few times. The rearrangement links TRBV20-1 to TRBJ2-5; D gene ambiguous. The closer fit of TRBJ2-7 to the DNA end suggests the J call may be wrong. Germline V gene data show CDR1 as DFQATT and CDR2 as SNEGSKA (reference sequence). This CDR3 has 12 residues. CDR3 sequence: CSARGLGYEQYF. Here the CDR3 DNA reads TGCAGTGCTAGAGGGCTTGGCTACGAGCAGTACTTC.

J is TRBJ1-2 and V is TRBV21-1. TRBV21-1 corresponds to a pseudogene. The CDR3 length is 17 residues. The CDR3 loop reads CASSAKYGAPRNYGYTF. In nucleotides, the CDR3 is TGTGCCAGCAGCGCAAAGTACGGGGCCCCAAGAAACTATGGCTACACCTTC.

The chain uses TRBV20-1 and TRBJ1-1, with D unresolved. The CDR3 contains 15 residues. Germline V gene lookup returns CDR1 DFQATT and CDR2 SNEGSKA (reference sequence). The V and J ends lost 0 bases and 1 base respectively, with 12 bases between them. CDR3 in amino acids: CSARDRPGKNTEAFF. The CDR3 DNA follows: TGCAGTGCTAGAGATCGACCAGGAAAGAACACTGAAGCTTTCTTT.

The chain is built from TRBV29-1 and TRBJ1-1; 7 bases match TRBD1. The CDR3 is made up of 14 amino acids. CDR1 is SQVTM, CDR2 ANQGSEA, per germline. V gave up 3 bases and J gave up 1 base; unmatched junction bases: 5. For the CDR3, the DNA is TGCAGCGTTGACCGACAGGGAGAGAACACTGAAGCTTTCTTT. Translated, it gives CSVDRQGENTEAFF.

V is TRBV19 and J is TRBJ2-1; possible D gene TRBD1, 6 bases. Trimming removed 5 bases from V and 9 bases from J, with 20 bases in between. This CDR3 has 15 amino acids. Germline V lookup: CDR1 LNHDA, CDR2 SQIVND (reference sequence). CDR3 nucleotide sequence: TGTGCCAGTAGTCCACAGGGTCATGCTGGTTTTGAGCAGTTCTTC. Protein: CASSPQGHAGFEQFF.

The sample holds one count of this clonotype. The chain couples TRBV4-3 to TRBJ2-5; D unresolved. Trimming took 0 bases from V and 5 from J, leaving 13 bases between them. The germline CDR1 and CDR2 sequences are LGHNA and YSLEER. The CDR3 loop spans 15 amino acids. CDR3 coding DNA: TGCGCCAGCAGCCAAGATCCCAGCGCATGGGAGACCCAGTACTTC. Translated, it gives CASSQDPSAWETQYF.

This clonotype was detected ten times or more. V gene TRBV6-5 combines with J gene TRBJ2-7; weak D call: TRBD1 (5 bases). The CDR3 extends over 14 amino acids. Germline V lookup: CDR1 MNHEY, CDR2 SVGAGI. V lost 2 bases and J 0 bases, leaving 8 bases between the germline ends. The CDR3 is CASSYRGSSYEQYF. CDR3 in DNA: TGTGCCAGCAGTTACAGGGGAAGCTCCTACGAGCAGTACTTC.

J is TRBJ2-1 and V is TRBV25-1, with D hard to call. V dropped 2 bases and J dropped 9 bases, with 11 bases sitting between them. Germline loops: CDR1 MGHDK, CDR2 SYGVNS. CDR3 length: 13 amino acids. The CDR3 spells CASSEPPVGEQFF. DNA of the CDR3: TGTGCCAGCAGTGAACCCCCCGTGGGTGAGCAGTTCTTC.

This clonotype was counted many times. The chain has TRBV9 and TRBJ2-7, with D possibly TRBD2 on 6 matching bases. Germline CDR1 reads SGDLS; CDR2 reads YYNGEE. This CDR3 spans 15 amino acids. V was clipped by 3 bases and J by 3 bases, with 16 bases between them. In DNA, the CDR3 is TGTGCCAGCAGCGCATCCTCTGGCGGGGTCTACGAGCAGTACTTC. It yields the protein CASSASSGGVYEQYF.

The rearrangement links TRBV4-1 to TRBJ2-3; TRBD1 is a possible D gene (5 bases). The CDR3 contains 14 residues. CDR1 and CDR2 (germline): MGHRA, YSYEKL. Trimming shortened V by 1 base and J by 3 bases, and 8 bases separated the two germline ends. The CDR3, as DNA: TGCGCCAGCAGCCAAGGGACAACTACAGATACGCAGTATTTT. Translation gives CASSQGTTTDTQYF.